This T cell receptor (beta chain) appears in the sequencing data of a study of OX40 agonist ivuxolimab in advanced cancers. This table comes from immunoSEQ multiplex PCR, and its TCRdb copy is limited to in-frame clones, with some not included. The data hold 65,000 to 95,000 clones, with 84% observed a single time. V lost 1 base and J 3 bases, leaving 14 bases between the germline ends. The CDR3 consists of 15 residues. CDR1 is SGHRS, CDR2 YFSETQ, per germline. Sequencing was performed on CD4+ or CD8+ T cells sorted from blood, taken in a trial of the OX40 agonist ivuxolimab. The TCR originated in an adult with an advanced solid tumor such as melanoma, head and neck, liver or kidney cancer. The chain employs TRBV5-1 and TRBJ2-7, with D perhaps matching TRBD1 (6 bases). The CDR3 DNA reads as TGCGCCAGCAGCTTGTCACCCGGGACAATCTACGAGCAGTACTTC. Amino acids: CASSLSPGTIYEQYF.